Listed below are T cell receptor beta chains from one sample, sequenced in a study of breast tumors, draining lymph nodes, adjacent tissues. MiXCR was run by TCRdb on the multiplex PCR reads, yielding one entry per CDR3 protein. The sample yields 270,000 or so distinct CDR3 sequences, more than 30% seen once. Sequenced: axillary lymph node tissue. The origin of the receptors is a female donor with breast cancer. Some clones in this sample may be carry-over from other donors' samples. Both conserved end residues are part of each CDR3. A D gene is named only where the DNA matches it firmly. Clone size is not always given. Where it is, it says once, few, many or a class for expanded clones.

v_gene	d_gene	abundance	j_gene	CDR3aa	CDR3nt
TRBV6-6	-	many	TRBJ1-6	CASSKGQNNSPLHF	TGTGCCAGCAGCAAGGGACAAAATAATTCACCCCTCCACTTT
TRBV10-3	TRBD2	-	TRBJ2-1	CAILAGVADTQFF	TGTGCCATCCTAGCGGGAGTGGCAGATACGCAGTTCTTC
TRBV6-5	TRBD1	-	TRBJ2-5	CASSHSGGQGVVETQYF	TGTGCCAGCAGTCACTCGGGGGGACAGGGGGTGGTAGAGACCCAGTACTTC
TRBV9	-	-	TRBJ1-3	CASSVGGTSGNTMYF	TGTGCCAGCAGCGTAGGAGGGACCTCCGGAAACACCATGTATTTT
TRBV12-3/TRBV12-4	-	many	TRBJ2-7	CASSLAKETEQYF	TGTGCCAGCAGTCTGGCGAAGGAAACCGAGCAGTACTTC
TRBV27	TRBD2	-	TRBJ2-7	CASSTGGVQGPYEQYF	TGTGCCAGCAGCACGGGGGGGGTACAGGGCCCCTACGAGCAGTACTTC
TRBV12-3/TRBV12-4	TRBD2	many	TRBJ2-7	CASSPGLAGPYEQYF	TGTGCCAGCAGCCCCGGACTAGCGGGACCCTACGAGCAGTACTTC
TRBV7-8	TRBD2	-	TRBJ2-2	CASSLVRGAGGELSF	TGTGCCAGCAGCTTAGTGCGGGGGGCTGGCGGGGAGCTGTCTTTT
TRBV5-1	-	many	TRBJ2-1	CASSSGTLGYNEQFF	TGCGCCAGCAGCTCGGGGACCTTGGGGTACAATGAGCAGTTCTTC
TRBV11-3	TRBD1	-	TRBJ2-4	CASSPHDRAIDIQYF	TGTGCCAGCAGCCCCCACGACAGGGCAATAGACATTCAGTACTTC
TRBV20-1	TRBD2	many	TRBJ2-3	CSATRLAGTTDTQYF	TGCAGTGCTACCCGACTAGCGGGGACCACAGATACGCAGTATTTT
TRBV28	TRBD2	few	TRBJ2-1	CASSPSSGRAIEQFF	TGTGCCAGCAGTCCCTCTAGCGGGAGGGCCATTGAGCAGTTCTTC
TRBV10-3	TRBD1	-	TRBJ2-1	CAISESKPGQGALTDTQFF	TGTGCCATCAGTGAGTCGAAACCGGGACAGGGGGCGCTTACAGATACGCAGTTCTTC
TRBV10-3	-	many	TRBJ1-2	CAISGSSSVFYGYTF	TGTGCCATCAGTGGTAGCAGTTCGGTGTTCTATGGCTACACCTTC
TRBV27	TRBD1	-	TRBJ2-1	CASSYDRGWNNEQFF	TGTGCCAGCAGTTACGACAGGGGATGGAACAATGAGCAGTTCTTC
TRBV12-3/TRBV12-4	-	-	TRBJ1-5	CASTYTHSGSGQPQHF	TGTGCCAGCACCTATACGCACTCGGGATCGGGCCAGCCCCAGCATTTT
TRBV7-9	-	-	TRBJ1-2	CASSLGAGVANYGYTF	TGTGCCAGCAGCTTAGGTGCAGGGGTGGCTAACTATGGCTACACCTTC
TRBV11-2	TRBD2	many	TRBJ2-5	CASSSPGTSGRRGETQYF	TGTGCCAGCAGCTCCCCCGGGACTAGCGGGAGGCGGGGAGAGACCCAGTACTTC
TRBV5-1	-	-	TRBJ2-1	CVSSLEYNEQFF	TGCGTCAGCAGCTTGGAATACAATGAGCAGTTCTTC
TRBV10-3	-	many	TRBJ1-3	CAISGSSSGNTIYF	TGTGCCATCAGTGGCAGCAGCTCTGGAAACACCATATATTTT
TRBV9	-	many	TRBJ2-7	CASSPEQGPYEQYF	TGTGCCAGCAGCCCAGAACAGGGTCCCTACGAGCAGTACTTC
TRBV30	-	many	TRBJ1-2	CAWRGGSYGYTF	TGTGCCTGGAGAGGAGGCAGCTATGGCTACACCTTC
TRBV20-1	-	many	TRBJ1-5	CSARDGTQGQPQHF	TGCAGTGCTAGAGATGGCACACAGGGTCAGCCCCAGCATTTT
TRBV20-1	-	many	TRBJ2-2	CSASQRSGELFF	TGCAGTGCTAGTCAGCGGTCCGGGGAGCTGTTTTTT
TRBV24-1	-	-	TRBJ2-6	CATSDGVGTQYFGPGTQLTF	-
TRBV7-6	-	many	TRBJ1-6	CASSLAGISNNSPLHF	TGTGCCAGCAGCTTAGCGGGGATCTCGAATAATTCACCCCTCCACTTT
TRBV12-3/TRBV12-4	-	-	TRBJ2-7	CASSVGLDHRAYF	TGTGCCAGCAGTGTTGGGCTTGACCACAGAGCGTACTTC
TRBV7-2	-	-	TRBJ1-5	CASSLARTLRNQPQHF	TGTGCCAGCAGCTTAGCCCGGACACTGCGGAATCAGCCCCAGCATTTT
TRBV5-1	-	many	TRBJ2-5	CASNVSPSKDTQYF	TGCGCCAGCAATGTATCGCCTAGCAAAGACACCCAGTACTTC
TRBV11-2	-	many	TRBJ2-2	CASSLLAGANTGELFF	TGTGCCAGCAGCTTACTCGCGGGCGCGAACACCGGGGAGCTGTTTTTT
TRBV18	TRBD2	-	TRBJ2-3	CASSPIRAGEADTQYF	TGTGCCAGCTCACCAATTAGAGCGGGAGAGGCAGATACGCAGTATTTT
TRBV19	-	many	TRBJ2-7	CASSISPGVAYEQYF	TGTGCCAGTAGTATCTCACCGGGAGTGGCCTACGAGCAGTACTTC